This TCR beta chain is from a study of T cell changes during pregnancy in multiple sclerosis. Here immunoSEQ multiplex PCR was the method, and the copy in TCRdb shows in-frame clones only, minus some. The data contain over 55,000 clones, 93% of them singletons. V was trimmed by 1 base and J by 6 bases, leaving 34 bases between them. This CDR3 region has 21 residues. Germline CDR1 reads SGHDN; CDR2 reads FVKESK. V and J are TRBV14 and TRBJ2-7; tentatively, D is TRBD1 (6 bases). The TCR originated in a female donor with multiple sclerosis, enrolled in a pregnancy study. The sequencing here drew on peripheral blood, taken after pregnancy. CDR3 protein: CASSQGLGQYQSTINLGEQYF. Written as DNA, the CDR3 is TGTGCCAGCAGCCAAGGGCTCGGACAGTACCAATCTACGATTAATTTAGGCGAGCAGTACTTC.